A selection of T cell receptor beta chains follows, all from one sample in a study of blood T cell repertoires in COVID-19. This table comes from immunoSEQ multiplex PCR, and its TCRdb copy is limited to in-frame clones, with some not included. This table holds around 110,000 clones, 82% found once. The sequenced material came from peripheral blood. Source of these receptors: a woman in her 70s with acute or convalescent COVID-19. Both conserved end residues are part of each CDR3. D genes are given only for firm matches. A row's size may be missing; if present it is once, few, many or a size class.

V gene: TRBV2; D gene: NA; J gene: TRBJ1-6; clone size: many; CDR3 protein: CASTEEGRLNSPLHF; CDR3 DNA: TGTGCCAGCACCGAGGAGGGACGGCTAAATTCACCCCTCCACTTT
V gene: TRBV4-3; D gene: TRBD1; J gene: TRBJ1-2; clone size: NA; CDR3 protein: CASSQGAQGQAHYGYTF; CDR3 DNA: TGCGCCAGCAGCCAAGGGGCACAGGGACAGGCGCACTATGGCTACACCTTC
V gene: TRBV6-1; D gene: NA; J gene: TRBJ1-1; clone size: NA; CDR3 protein: CASSEVYRAEAFF; CDR3 DNA: TGTGCCAGCAGTGAAGTGTACAGGGCTGAAGCTTTCTTT
V gene: TRBV15; D gene: NA; J gene: TRBJ1-5; clone size: NA; CDR3 protein: CATSRGRGSNQPQHF; CDR3 DNA: TGTGCCACCAGCAGAGGCAGGGGCAGCAATCAGCCCCAGCATTTT
V gene: TRBV6-6; D gene: NA; J gene: TRBJ1-5; clone size: NA; CDR3 protein: CASTITGPSDQPQHF; CDR3 DNA: TGTGCCAGCACGATCACAGGTCCCTCCGATCAGCCCCAGCATTTT
V gene: TRBV21-1; D gene: NA; J gene: TRBJ1-1; clone size: NA; CDR3 protein: CASSTPRSGKTEAFF; CDR3 DNA: TGTGCCAGCAGCACCCCCCGATCCGGGAAGACTGAAGCTTTCTTT
V gene: TRBV29-1; D gene: TRBD1; J gene: TRBJ2-1; clone size: NA; CDR3 protein: CSVDQQQGAREQFF; CDR3 DNA: TGCAGCGTTGATCAACAACAGGGGGCCAGGGAGCAGTTCTTC
V gene: TRBV30; D gene: NA; J gene: TRBJ2-7; clone size: NA; CDR3 protein: CAWSVQAKYEQYF; CDR3 DNA: TGTGCCTGGAGTGTACAGGCGAAGTACGAGCAGTACTTC
V gene: TRBV29-1; D gene: TRBD1; J gene: TRBJ1-1; clone size: NA; CDR3 protein: CSVDRGGTEAFF; CDR3 DNA: TGCAGCGTAGACAGGGGCGGCACTGAAGCTTTCTTT
V gene: TRBV19; D gene: TRBD1; J gene: TRBJ1-1; clone size: NA; CDR3 protein: CASSIELGGGQAFF; CDR3 DNA: TGTGCCAGTAGTATAGAGTTAGGGGGCGGTCAAGCTTTCTTT
V gene: TRBV5-4; D gene: TRBD1; J gene: TRBJ1-1; clone size: NA; CDR3 protein: CASSLGAGGMNTEAFF; CDR3 DNA: TGTGCCAGCAGCTTGGGGGCAGGGGGGATGAACACTGAAGCTTTCTTT
V gene: TRBV5-8; D gene: NA; J gene: TRBJ2-2; clone size: NA; CDR3 protein: CASSLVLGGAVISELFF; CDR3 DNA: TGTGCCAGCAGCTTGGTTCTTGGGGGGGCCGTCATTTCGGAGCTGTTTTTT
V gene: TRBV6-5; D gene: NA; J gene: TRBJ1-4; clone size: NA; CDR3 protein: CASSYSGTGPGEKLFF; CDR3 DNA: TGTGCCAGCAGTTACTCGGGAACAGGGCCGGGTGAAAAACTGTTTTTT
V gene: TRBV5-1; D gene: TRBD1; J gene: TRBJ2-2; clone size: NA; CDR3 protein: CASKRGQVLGTGELFF; CDR3 DNA: TGCGCCAGCAAGAGGGGGCAAGTCCTGGGGACCGGGGAGCTGTTTTTT
V gene: TRBV4-3; D gene: NA; J gene: TRBJ1-1; clone size: few; CDR3 protein: CASSQDFNKNTEAFF; CDR3 DNA: TGCGCCAGCAGCCAAGATTTTAACAAGAACACTGAAGCTTTCTTT
V gene: TRBV27; D gene: TRBD1; J gene: TRBJ1-2; clone size: NA; CDR3 protein: CASSPGQRSYGYTF; CDR3 DNA: TGTGCCAGCAGTCCGGGACAGAGAAGCTATGGCTACACCTTC
V gene: TRBV2; D gene: TRBD1; J gene: TRBJ1-3; clone size: NA; CDR3 protein: CASTAIRQGANTIYF; CDR3 DNA: TGTGCCAGCACTGCCATCAGACAGGGGGCGAACACCATATATTTT
V gene: TRBV10-3; D gene: NA; J gene: TRBJ1-2; clone size: few; CDR3 protein: CAISAQGSAGYTF; CDR3 DNA: TGTGCCATCAGTGCCCAGGGTTCCGCTGGCTACACCTTC
V gene: TRBV19; D gene: NA; J gene: TRBJ1-4; clone size: NA; CDR3 protein: CASSQRQTSPATNEKLFF; CDR3 DNA: TGTGCCAGTAGTCAAAGACAGACTTCTCCTGCAACTAATGAAAAACTGTTTTTT
V gene: TRBV5-1; D gene: NA; J gene: TRBJ1-1; clone size: NA; CDR3 protein: CASSWTANTEAFF; CDR3 DNA: TGCGCCAGCAGCTGGACAGCTAACACTGAAGCTTTCTTT
V gene: TRBV7-9; D gene: TRBD1; J gene: TRBJ1-3; clone size: few; CDR3 protein: CASSWADRAKGNTIYF; CDR3 DNA: TGTGCCAGCAGCTGGGCGGACAGGGCGAAGGGAAACACCATATATTTT
V gene: TRBV6-2/TRBV6-3; D gene: NA; J gene: TRBJ1-1; clone size: NA; CDR3 protein: CASSPGVGVNTEAFF; CDR3 DNA: TGTGCCAGCAGCCCCGGCGTAGGGGTGAACACTGAAGCTTTCTTT
V gene: TRBV19; D gene: TRBD1; J gene: TRBJ1-1; clone size: NA; CDR3 protein: CASSRGTERNTEAFF; CDR3 DNA: TGTGCCAGTAGTAGGGGGACAGAGAGGAACACTGAAGCTTTCTTT
V gene: TRBV6-5; D gene: NA; J gene: TRBJ1-1; clone size: NA; CDR3 protein: CASSLQGVYTEAFF; CDR3 DNA: TGTGCCAGCAGCCTACAGGGAGTATACACTGAAGCTTTCTTT
V gene: TRBV24-1; D gene: NA; J gene: TRBJ2-3; clone size: NA; CDR3 protein: CATSDFSRTDTQYF; CDR3 DNA: TGTGCCACCAGTGATTTTTCCAGGACAGATACGCAGTATTTT
V gene: TRBV5-1; D gene: NA; J gene: TRBJ2-1; clone size: NA; CDR3 protein: CASSQGVAYNEQFF; CDR3 DNA: TGCGCCAGCTCCCAAGGGGTGGCCTACAATGAGCAGTTCTTC
V gene: TRBV3-1/TRBV3-2; D gene: TRBD2; J gene: TRBJ2-1; clone size: NA; CDR3 protein: CASSPSSSGGRNEQFF; CDR3 DNA: TGTGCCAGCAGCCCGTCGTCCAGCGGGGGCCGCAATGAGCAGTTCTTC
V gene: TRBV3-1/TRBV3-2; D gene: NA; J gene: TRBJ1-6; clone size: NA; CDR3 protein: CASSQDHPVPPGAASPLHF; CDR3 DNA: TGTGCCAGCAGCCAAGACCACCCTGTGCCCCCAGGGGCGGCTTCACCCCTCCACTTT
V gene: TRBV7-9; D gene: NA; J gene: TRBJ2-2; clone size: NA; CDR3 protein: CASASQGTANTGELFF; CDR3 DNA: TGTGCCAGCGCGTCTCAGGGCACCGCGAACACCGGGGAGCTGTTTTTT
V gene: TRBV9; D gene: NA; J gene: TRBJ1-4; clone size: NA; CDR3 protein: CASSPGHEIDNEKLFF; CDR3 DNA: TGTGCCAGCAGTCCTGGACACGAGATAGATAATGAAAAACTGTTTTTT
V gene: TRBV6-1; D gene: NA; J gene: TRBJ1-5; clone size: NA; CDR3 protein: CASSERGSREGGNQPQHF; CDR3 DNA: TGTGCCAGCAGTGAAAGGGGGTCCCGCGAGGGTGGCAATCAGCCCCAGCATTTT
V gene: TRBV4-3; D gene: TRBD1; J gene: TRBJ1-2; clone size: NA; CDR3 protein: CASSQDPPGQGGHGYTF; CDR3 DNA: TGCGCCAGCAGCCAAGATCCCCCGGGACAGGGAGGACATGGCTACACCTTC
V gene: TRBV3-1/TRBV3-2; D gene: NA; J gene: TRBJ1-5; clone size: NA; CDR3 protein: CASSLGLVQPQHF; CDR3 DNA: TGTGCCAGCAGCCTAGGACTGGTACAGCCCCAGCATTTT
V gene: TRBV6-2/TRBV6-3; D gene: TRBD1; J gene: TRBJ1-1; clone size: once; CDR3 protein: CASSQGVSTEAFF; CDR3 DNA: TGTGCCAGCAGCCAGGGGGTGAGCACTGAAGCTTTCTTT
V gene: TRBV19; D gene: TRBD1; J gene: TRBJ1-5; clone size: NA; CDR3 protein: CASSQGVRQPQHF; CDR3 DNA: TGTGCCAGTAGCCAGGGGGTGAGGCAGCCCCAGCATTTT
V gene: TRBV27; D gene: NA; J gene: TRBJ1-1; clone size: NA; CDR3 protein: CASSLSFVNTEAFF; CDR3 DNA: TGTGCCAGCAGTTTATCTTTCGTAAACACTGAAGCTTTCTTT
V gene: TRBV19; D gene: TRBD1; J gene: TRBJ1-5; clone size: NA; CDR3 protein: CASSKVTGGNQPQHF; CDR3 DNA: TGTGCCAGTAGTAAAGTGACAGGGGGGAATCAGCCCCAGCATTTT
V gene: TRBV3-1/TRBV3-2; D gene: NA; J gene: TRBJ1-2; clone size: NA; CDR3 protein: CASSQGAPYGYTF; CDR3 DNA: TGTGCCAGCAGCCAAGGTGCGCCTTATGGCTACACCTTC
V gene: TRBV7-9; D gene: NA; J gene: TRBJ1-2; clone size: NA; CDR3 protein: CASGALYGYTF; CDR3 DNA: TGTGCCAGCGGGGCCCTATATGGCTACACCTTC
V gene: TRBV5-1; D gene: NA; J gene: TRBJ2-5; clone size: NA; CDR3 protein: CASSSEGVQETQYF; CDR3 DNA: TGCGCCAGCAGCTCAGAGGGGGTACAAGAGACCCAGTACTTC
V gene: TRBV19; D gene: NA; J gene: TRBJ1-2; clone size: NA; CDR3 protein: CASSRTATNYGYTF; CDR3 DNA: TGTGCCAGTAGCCGGACAGCTACTAACTATGGCTACACCTTC
V gene: TRBV9; D gene: TRBD1; J gene: TRBJ1-2; clone size: few; CDR3 protein: CASSAQGAGPYGYTF; CDR3 DNA: TGTGCCAGCAGCGCCCAGGGGGCAGGGCCCTATGGCTACACCTTC
V gene: TRBV28; D gene: NA; J gene: TRBJ2-3; clone size: NA; CDR3 protein: CASNTPSGGTDTQYF; CDR3 DNA: TGTGCCAGCAATACCCCTTCGGGGGGCACAGATACGCAGTATTTT
V gene: TRBV18; D gene: TRBD1; J gene: TRBJ2-1; clone size: once; CDR3 protein: CASSLGQGKGNEQFF; CDR3 DNA: TGTGCCAGCTCACTGGGACAGGGGAAAGGAAATGAGCAGTTCTTC
V gene: TRBV7-9; D gene: NA; J gene: TRBJ2-6; clone size: NA; CDR3 protein: CASSFPDSFRAGANVLTF; CDR3 DNA: TGTGCCAGCAGCTTTCCGGACAGCTTCAGGGCTGGGGCCAACGTCCTGACTTTC
V gene: TRBV30; D gene: NA; J gene: TRBJ1-3; clone size: once; CDR3 protein: CAWSRLFAGNTIYF; CDR3 DNA: TGTGCCTGGTCGCGTCTCTTTGCTGGAAACACCATATATTTT
V gene: TRBV11-2; D gene: NA; J gene: TRBJ1-2; clone size: NA; CDR3 protein: CASSLDVLPSHGYTF; CDR3 DNA: TGTGCCAGCAGCTTAGATGTTTTACCGAGTCATGGCTACACCTTC
V gene: TRBV11-3; D gene: TRBD1; J gene: TRBJ1-2; clone size: NA; CDR3 protein: CASSLDRTGDGYTF; CDR3 DNA: TGTGCCAGCAGCTTAGATAGGACAGGGGATGGCTACACCTTC
V gene: TRBV7-2; D gene: TRBD1; J gene: TRBJ1-5; clone size: NA; CDR3 protein: CASSFQGDQPQHF; CDR3 DNA: TGTGCCAGCAGTTTCCAGGGGGATCAGCCCCAGCATTTT
V gene: TRBV28; D gene: NA; J gene: TRBJ1-1; clone size: NA; CDR3 protein: CASSSPGGANTEAFF; CDR3 DNA: TGTGCCAGCAGTTCGCCGGGGGGAGCCAACACTGAAGCTTTCTTT